This T cell receptor (beta chain) was retrieved from a study of cytomegalovirus exposure and HLA in healthy donors. Germline-derived CDR1 and CDR2 are SGDLS and YYNGEE. V was pared by 4 bases and J by 7 bases, with 10 bases of the junction left unmatched. The CDR3 loop spans 15 amino acids. Points on this clone: Its antigen is not known.

It was the roughly 130-subject validation cohort, separate from the roughly 700-subject first cohort, to which the donors belonged. Sequenced by immunoSEQ multiplex PCR; TCRdb stores in-frame clones only, minus some. Of more than 250,000 clones in the sample, 86% were seen once. Findings and caveats of the study: There were around 160 TCR beta chains listed as cytomegalovirus-associated. Cytomegalovirus status was reportedly diagnosed by the classifier with high sensitivity and specificity. In vitro confirmation showed three CMV-associated chains to be CMV antigen specific.

The sequenced sample consisted of PBMCs. The sequence was collected from a woman aged 18 to 35 in good health and CMV-seronegative. The V call is TRBV9, the J call TRBJ2-7; TRBD1 matches at 11 bases. CDR3 region: CASSPLGGTGGEQYF. The CDR3, as DNA: TGTGCCAGCAGCCCCCTCGGGGGGACAGGGGGAGAGCAGTACTTC.